The rows below give T cell receptor beta chains drawn from one sample of a study of blood T cell repertoires in COVID-19. The protocol was immunoSEQ multiplex PCR, while the TCRdb copy is restricted to in-frame clones and leaves out a portion. The data hold under 200,000 clones, with around 87% observed a single time. Input material: peripheral blood. These receptors originate from a woman aged 80 or over in a cohort sampled during active or convalescent COVID-19. The CDR3 runs from the conserved cysteine through the conserved F or W. The D gene is left open where the match is weak. Clone sizes are given selectively: once, few, many, or a class where the clone is expanded.

v_call	j_call	d_call	clone_size	cdr3_nt	cdr3_aa
TRBV2	TRBJ2-3	.	.	TGTGCCAGCAGTGGGGTTAGGGGAACAGATACGCAGTATTTT	CASSGVRGTDTQYF
TRBV7-2	TRBJ1-4	TRBD1	.	TGTGCCAGCAGCTTAGACGGGACAGATGCGAGGAAACTGTTTTTT	CASSLDGTDARKLFF
TRBV28	TRBJ2-7	TRBD1	.	TGTGCCAGCAGACCCGGGACAGGTGCCTACGAGCAGTACTTC	CASRPGTGAYEQYF
TRBV2	TRBJ2-7	.	.	TGTGCCAGCGAATCGGTGTCCTCCTACGAGCAGTACTTC	CASESVSSYEQYF
TRBV24-1	TRBJ1-5	.	few	TGTGCCACCCAAACGACGGGACAAGGAGATCAGCCCCAGCATTTT	CATQTTGQGDQPQHF
TRBV11-2	TRBJ1-5	.	.	TGTGCCAGCAGCACCTACAGATATAGCAATCAGCCCCAGCATTTT	CASSTYRYSNQPQHF
TRBV25-1	TRBJ1-6	.	.	TGTGCCAGCAGTGCAGCAGGGACCTATAATTCACCCCTCCACTTT	CASSAAGTYNSPLHF
TRBV29-1	TRBJ1-2	.	.	TGCAGCGCCGGTGGCTACACCTTC	CSAGGYTF
TRBV7-2	TRBJ1-5	.	.	TGTGCCAGCAGCTTAGTTGGCAGTCGCCAGCATTTT	CASSLVGSRQHF
TRBV3-1/TRBV3-2	TRBJ1-2	TRBD1	.	TGTGCCAGCAGCCAAGATGGACAGGAGTCCTATGGCTACACCTTC	CASSQDGQESYGYTF
TRBV7-2	TRBJ2-2	TRBD1	.	TGTGCCAGCAGCTTAGGACAGGGACGGGGCGGGGAGCTGTTTTTT	CASSLGQGRGGELFF
TRBV27	TRBJ2-1	TRBD2	.	TGTGCCAGCAGTTTATCTACTAGCGGGGGGGCATTTGAGCAGTTCTTC	CASSLSTSGGAFEQFF
TRBV4-1	TRBJ2-5	TRBD2	.	TGCGCCAGCAGCCAGACGACTAGCGGGGCCGGGGGGGAGACCCAGTACTTC	CASSQTTSGAGGETQYF
TRBV14	TRBJ1-2	.	.	TGTGCCAGCAGCCAGGAAGGACAGCCGCAGTTCTATGGCTACACCTTC	CASSQEGQPQFYGYTF
TRBV4-1	TRBJ1-2	TRBD1	.	TGCGCCAGCAGCCAAAATCTGGGACAGGGGTATGGCTACACCTTC	CASSQNLGQGYGYTF
TRBV11-3	TRBJ2-7	.	few	TGTGCCAGCAGCTCCCGGCCGGGGTCAACCTACGAGCAGTACTTC	CASSSRPGSTYEQYF
TRBV19	TRBJ1-1	.	.	TGTGCCAGTAGTATTCCCGGGGATCCCGCTAGGCGCACTGAAGCTTTCTTT	CASSIPGDPARRTEAFF
TRBV5-6	TRBJ2-7	TRBD1	.	TGTGCCAGCAGCTTACCAGGGGGCATGGTCGAGCAGTACTTC	CASSLPGGMVEQYF
TRBV7-9	TRBJ1-5	TRBD1	.	TGTGCCAGCAGCTTGGGACAGGGTAATCAGCCCCAGCATTTT	CASSLGQGNQPQHF
TRBV18	TRBJ1-2	.	.	TGTGCCAGCTCCTTCAACCCGGGATATGGCTACACCTTC	CASSFNPGYGYTF
TRBV4-3	TRBJ2-1	TRBD1	.	TGCGCCAGCAGCCAAGGGACAGGCGTGGATGAGCAGTTCTTC	CASSQGTGVDEQFF
TRBV18	TRBJ2-1	TRBD2	.	TGTGCCAGCTCAGCTAGCGGCTCCTACAATGAGCAGTTCTTC	CASSASGSYNEQFF
TRBV27	TRBJ1-2	TRBD1	.	TGTGCCAGCAGTTTAAGGGGGACAGGGATCGGCTATGGCTACACCTTC	CASSLRGTGIGYGYTF